The entry below describes one TCR beta chain. As yet, its antigen is unknown. This sample was taken from a study of CD8 T cells in ankylosing spondylitis. Findings and limits, study-wide: Some of these motif variants have turned up before, in reports on reactive arthritis synovial fluid and blood. A TCR beta motif made of about eight highly homologous variants seemed typical of ankylosing spondylitis blood. Significant enrichment of disease-linked clones was reported in matched ankylosing spondylitis synovial fluid.

Unmatched junction bases numbered 6, after V lost 6 bases and J lost 2 bases. The CDR3 covers 13 residues. Germline V CDR1 and CDR2: SQVTM, ANQGSEA. Each CDR3 protein is one row after TCRdb ran MiXCR on the 5' RACE reads. The sample holds a few hundred thousand distinct CDR3 sequences; approximately 12% are singletons and the top ten take about 6.8%. Sequenced input: blood, either unsorted or a sorted T cell fraction (not recorded which). The chain employs TRBV29-1 and TRBJ2-7, with 8 bases that match TRBD1. The origin of this receptor is a male donor with ankylosing spondylitis or in good health (not recorded which). Here the CDR3 reads CSVGGQAAYEQYF. In DNA, the CDR3 is TGCAGCGTCGGGGGACAGGCTGCCTACGAGCAGTACTTC.